The 6 T cell receptor beta chains reported below all come from one sample, sequenced in a study of shared clonotypes between healthy human individuals. Measured with immunoSEQ multiplex PCR; TCRdb has only the in-frame clones, and not every one. The sample lists 2,100,000 or so clones; around 95% were seen once. Sequenced input: naive CD4+ T cells sorted from blood. Subset indicated: CD45RA+ positively selected. The receptors were sampled from a man aged 18 to 29 in good health.

As to this clone: Other DNA sequences in this specimen translate into the identical CDR3. V is TRBV30 and J is TRBJ1-5, with TRBD1 matching 9 bases. The CDR3 loop spans 14 amino acids. Germline V gene data show CDR1 as GTSNPN and CDR2 as SVGIG (reference sequence). V shed 2 bases and J 6 bases; nucleotides not matched to a gene: 5. CDR3 coding DNA: TGTGCCTGGAGTTCGGACAGGGGCGGTCAGCCCCAGCATTTT. This sequence encodes CAWSSDRGGQPQHF.

The chain employs TRBV7-2 and TRBJ2-5; D is uncertain. Between the trimmed V and J ends, which lost 5 bases and 5 bases, there was a span of 9 bases. Germline assignment: CDR1 SGHTA and CDR2 FQGNSA. The CDR3 is made up of 12 amino acids. CDR3 sequence: CASSPPWETQYF. Here the CDR3 DNA reads TGTGCCAGCAGCCCCCCGTGGGAGACCCAGTACTTC. The whole variable domain, filled in from reference TRBV7-2 and TRBJ2-5, reads GAGVSQSPSNKVTEKGKDVELRCDPISGHTALYWYRQSLGQGLEFLIYFQGNSAPDKSGLPSDRFSAERTGGSVSTLTIQRTQQEDSAVYLCASSPPWETQYFGPGTRLLVL.

V gene TRBV5-1 combines with J gene TRBJ1-2; D remains ambiguous. V lost 0 bases, J lost 5 bases, and 14 bases lay in between. CDR1 and CDR2 from the germline V gene are SGHRS and YFSETQ. There are 15 residues in the CDR3. The CDR3 DNA reads as TGCGCCAGCAGCTTGGTTGGGCCTAAGGCTTATGGCTACACCTTC. Translation gives CASSLVGPKAYGYTF.

The chain carries TRBV5-1 and TRBJ1-1, with D possibly TRBD1 on 6 matching bases. The length of the CDR3 is 21 residues. Per germline, CDR1 SGHRS and CDR2 YFSETQ. Trimming left V 5 bases short and J 2 bases short, with 34 bases between. CDR3 DNA: TGCGCCAGCAGTCGAAGGAGAACAGGGATTCTGTTCCCCGCTACTAACACTGAAGCTTTCTTT. Translation gives CASSRRRTGILFPATNTEAFF.

A word on this clone: This CDR3 is also generated by other DNA sequences in the sample. V is TRBV7-2 and J is TRBJ2-7; tentatively, D is TRBD2 (5 bases). The CDR3 sequence is 14 residues long. The V gene's germline CDR1 is SGHTA and CDR2 FQGNSA. Trimming took 6 bases from V and 0 from J, leaving 12 bases between them. CDR3 sequence reads: CASSSGGSSYEQYF. CDR3 nucleotides: TGTGCCAGCAGTTCAGGTGGGAGCTCCTACGAGCAGTACTTC.

The chain couples TRBV18 to TRBJ2-3, with 8 bases lining up with TRBD1. The CDR3 contains 14 residues. CDR1 and CDR2 from the germline V gene are KGHSH and LQKENI. The ends lost 3 bases at V and 3 bases at J; junction bases unmatched: 2. CDR3 sequence reads: CASSPRDRTDTQYF. CDR3 in DNA: TGTGCCAGCTCACCGCGGGACAGGACAGATACGCAGTATTTT.